Only a few counts were recorded for the clone carrying this T cell receptor (beta chain). No antigen is known for it. TCR alpha and TCR beta cDNA libraries carrying sample barcodes and UMIs were produced by 5'RACE using constant-segment primers. From the 5' RACE reads, TCRdb called clonotypes with MiXCR, one entry per CDR3 protein. The sample contains 350,000 to 550,000 distinct CDR3 sequences, 18% of which appear only once. This entry is derived from a study of T-cell memory formation after mild COVID-19. The wider study: For the most part, TCR clusters were specific to one donor. Overall study results and limits: Contracting clones from day 15 to 85 showed balanced CD4/CD8; later expanders favored CD4+. What remained unconfirmed was the SARS-CoV-2 specificity of second-wave clones peaking on day 37.

V dropped 3 bases and J dropped 0; count of bases not matched to a gene: 4. The CDR3 runs to 14 residues. Germline assignment: CDR1 SQVTM and CDR2 ANQGSEA. The genes are TRBV29-1 and TRBJ1-1; TRBD1 matches 7 bases. The sequence derives from a man between 18 and 35 years old who had mild COVID-19 (a few samples of this study predate the infection). Cell type and time point are not known. Specimen: PBMCs or a T cell subset sorted from them (not recorded which). CDR3 nucleotides: TGCAGCGTTGACAGGGGGTACATGAACACTGAAGCTTTCTTT. Its protein is CSVDRGYMNTEAFF.